This T cell receptor (beta chain) is drawn from a study of cytomegalovirus exposure and HLA in healthy donors (TCRdb year 2017). Context from the whole study: An earlier analysis of about 530 of the donors reported approximately 260 Gb of sequence data and roughly 120 million unique TCR beta sequences obtained from approximately 180 million T cells. Donor age, sex, ethnicity and CMV serostatus were compiled alongside the repertoire data. The study aimed to test whether signatures of past pathogen exposure could be identified by cataloging public T cell receptors. A later genetic analysis used genome-wide SNP genotypes for about three fifths of the 666 donors, treating that subset as a discovery cohort. HLA typing covered class I and class II loci at four-digit resolution. A separate validation cohort of roughly 130 different subjects was used in addition to the roughly 700-subject first cohort. In an earlier analysis of 587 of the donors, high-throughput TCR beta sequencing was used to judge whether each TCR beta V gene segment behaved as functional or pseudogenic. Because of strong linkage in the cohort, four or five DR-DQ haplotypes were treated as single units for association and clustering. A later analysis re-examined previously published TCR beta repertoires from more than 550 donors and added high-resolution HLA genotyping to investigate patterns of TCR occurrence. Of the roughly 400 genotyped donors, 75% to 85% were placed in the genetic ancestry cluster associated with self-reported Caucasian donors. Across some 400 genotyped donors of the cohort, an average of about 250,000 unique TCR beta nucleotide sequences per donor were sequenced, and roughly 18% of those sequences were non-productive. The later analysis used no new phenotypic data to find candidate immune exposures, relying instead on TCR beta sequences and their occurrence across donors. Every discovery cohort repertoire had been produced on one sequencing platform. High-throughput TCR immunosequencing, statistical association of individual TCRs with disease status, and machine learning were combined to predict cytomegalovirus infection status. The study used immunosequencing to profile the T cell repertoires of more than 650 subjects and linked those repertoires to cytomegalovirus serostatus. The number of typed donors differed by locus: 629-630 for A, B, C, DRB1 and DQB1; some 540 for DQA1; over 600 for DPA1; and around 450 for DPB1. An early release that covered 640 HLA-typed donors contained approximately 320 gigabases of sequencing data and 65 million to 100 million unique TCR sequences.

The cohort consisted of approximately 690 healthy bone marrow donors. Cohort members were all nominally healthy when sampled, although unrecorded immune exposures were likely present. The donor was CMV seronegative and was included in the group of a few hundred seronegative cohort members. Every donor gave a peripheral blood sample, and the peripheral blood mononuclear cells from that sample were used for TCR beta sequencing. The Qiagen DNeasy Blood Extraction Kit was used to extract genomic DNA from the blood cell samples. What the study reported, not specific to this receptor: While some public TCRs were present in many individuals, most TCR sequences turned up only very rarely across donors. V-gene and J-gene trimming of TCR beta chains was associated with a missense DCLRE1C variant in a later genetic analysis, and the association was replicated in an independent cohort. Compared with equally common non-associated chains, HLA-associated TCR beta chains in a later analysis were more clonally expanded and had lower generation probabilities. A later genetic analysis reported fewer N-insertions in productive TCRs among donors in an Asian-associated ancestry cluster than the roughly 720-donor mean. Several of the top co-occurrence clusters appeared to be linked to parvovirus B19, influenza, CMV and Epstein-Barr virus, according to a later analysis. The study listed 164 TCR beta chains as associated with cytomegalovirus. The earlier analysis of about 600 of the donors excluded approximately 15 rarely observed V segments, including chromosome 9 orphons, because counts were too low. Linkage disequilibrium might explain the correlated functional status among segregating V segments, but an unknown experimental factor could not be ruled out. Only TCR beta chains were sequenced in this cohort, and the absence of alpha or paired-chain data limited detectable features. Immune exposure information for the cohort was limited to CMV serostatus. Most CMV-associated TCR beta chains appeared to be HLA-restricted in a later analysis, and the HLA associations seemed to be driven largely by CMV exposure. The classifier was reported to diagnose cytomegalovirus status with high specificity and sensitivity in both the original cohort and the validation cohort. Because HLA typing was missing for some donors at each locus, association tests included only the typed subset. When HLA alleles, especially DR and DQ, strongly co-occurred, TCR associations were difficult to assign to individual alleles. The presence/absence analyses assumed that sequencing depth was roughly uniform across donors, and that assumption may not be true. The authors suggested that the approach could potentially be extended to other disease states and immunological phenotypes. A cluster of highly shared sequence variants was judged likely to represent a technical artifact of the sequencing pipeline. In a later analysis, TCR association rates were found to vary across HLA loci, with the most associated TCRs seen for DRB1 alleles and the fewest for HLA-C alleles. Because the 87-base-pair reads could not distinguish some IMGT-functional V segments, including TRBV6-2 and TRBV6-3, those segments were excluded. A few of the identified cytomegalovirus-associated TCR beta chains were confirmed in vitro to be specific for cytomegalovirus antigens. An earlier analysis of approximately 590 of the donors showed that most TCR beta V segments appeared in productive rearrangements either about 90% or about 30% of the time, which broadly matched IMGT annotations. At a false discovery rate of 0.05, a later analysis linked 16,951 TCR beta sequences to specific HLA alleles. A further reported finding was that TCR beta sequences accurately predicted the HLA-A and HLA-B alleles for most subjects in the first cohort.

The library was generated by the immunoSEQ multiplex PCR assay. For the multiplex PCR, a mixture combining 60 forward primers for TCR Vbeta segments and 13 reverse primers for TCR Jbeta segments was used. The CDR3 region of rearranged TCR beta genes was amplified from genomic DNA by a multiplex PCR assay. The Illumina HiSeq System was used to sequence the amplified TCR beta libraries as 87-base-pair reads. Processing in the source paper ran as follows. In a later analysis, about 80 million unique TCR beta chains were counted across the 500 to 700 repertoires, and roughly 10 million of these chains were shared by at least two donors. Raw reads were error-corrected and collapsed into unique sequences with a nearest-neighbor algorithm that merged closely related sequences to remove PCR and sequencing errors. Alignment of CDR3 sequences to IMGT reference sequences was used to assign V, D and J gene segments. For a sequence to be retained, a match of at least six nucleotides was required to both a V gene segment and a J gene segment. A rearrangement was called productive if the CDR3 had no stop codons and remained in frame with V and J, and every other rearrangement was called non-productive. Following IMGT convention, CDR3 was defined as the stretch from the second conserved V-encoded cysteine up to the conserved J-encoded phenylalanine. Sequences without an unambiguous match to a single V gene segment were excluded from the earlier analysis of approximately 600 of the donors. An earlier analysis of around 600 of the donors classified V segments as functional when productive rearrangements were above 56.7% and as segregating when the standard deviation between donors was above 5%. A statistical classification framework was developed to diagnose cytomegalovirus status using the catalog of TCR beta chain sequences. V and J gene assignment, in a later analysis, came from comparing TCR nucleotide sequences with IMGT/GENE-DB human TR gene sequences. In a later analysis, CDR3 sequences and most-parsimonious VDJ recombination scenarios were assigned using the TCRdist pipeline. In a later analysis, each TCR beta chain was defined by its CDR3 amino acid sequence together with its V-gene family, and reads lacking a unique V-gene family were excluded. In a later analysis, some 600 highly shared, low-generation-probability nucleotide sequences were removed to address suspected cross-contamination and a sequencing artifact. In a later analysis, a clonal expansion index for each public chain was calculated from normalized within-repertoire ranks of inferred template counts. Generation probabilities in a later analysis came from a VDJ recombination model fitted to out-of-frame rearrangements, and those results were checked against IGoR. A later analysis scored TCR-TCR, TCR-HLA and TCR-CMV co-occurrence with hypergeometric tests, applying a repertoire-size bias correction to TCR pairs. In a later analysis, false discovery rates were estimated by permuting HLA or CMV assignments 20 times. In a later analysis, co-occurring TCRs were grouped using DBSCAN, and TCRdist sequence similarity was added for clustering within HLA-allele-positive subsets. Co-occurrence clustering excluded repertoires with fewer than 30,000 or more than 120,000 public chains, plus five with anomalous nucleotide sharing. What TCRdb holds here is the immuneACCESS table cut down to in-frame rearrangements. Part of the clones is not present; checked against another copy, under half of the missing clones reflect an unresolved V gene, and the others are unexplained. V, J and clone size derive from that table, while D and trimming were established from the DNA sequence. For this sample the table gives a few hundred thousand clones, of which around nine tenths were detected only once. Approximately 1.5% of the sample rests with the top ten.

Comments on this clone: The antigen it binds to is not known. Base quality data are lacking; no much larger clone is found one base away.

The CDR3, cysteine through phenylalanine, is 14 amino acids long. Only CDR3 DNA is held: 42 bases, read in frame from base 1. The CDR1 and CDR2 encoded by the germline V gene (reference sequence) are SGHKS and YYEKEE. V and J are truncated by 7 bases and 1 base respectively, leaving an intervening sequence of 11 bases. The specimen was PBMCs. This TCR was recovered from a girl aged 2 to 9 in good health and CMV-seronegative. The V gene is TRBV5-5 and the J gene is TRBJ2-2; the D gene cannot be named for sure. In nucleotide form, the sequence is TGTGCCAGCGGCCGATGGTGGAACACCGGGGAGCTGTTTTTT. The resulting protein is CASGRWWNTGELFF.